This TCR beta chain was sequenced in a study of control samples from healthy donors and cancer patients. Germline-derived CDR1 and CDR2 are MGHDK and SYGVNS. The germline V and J ends were trimmed by 3 bases and 5 bases, with 13 bases remaining between them. The CDR3 has 15 amino acids. This clone showed up just once. The protocol was immunoSEQ multiplex PCR, while the TCRdb copy is restricted to in-frame clones and leaves out a portion. The table records approximately 90,000 clones, roughly 90% of them present only once. The sequenced sample was blood. This chain joins TRBV25-1 and TRBJ2-2; D is uncertain. The clonotype was recovered from a woman aged 70 to 79 in good health. The CDR3 sequence: CASSDHGVRTGELFF. CDR3 nucleotides: TGTGCCAGCAGTGATCACGGTGTTCGAACCGGGGAGCTGTTTTTT.